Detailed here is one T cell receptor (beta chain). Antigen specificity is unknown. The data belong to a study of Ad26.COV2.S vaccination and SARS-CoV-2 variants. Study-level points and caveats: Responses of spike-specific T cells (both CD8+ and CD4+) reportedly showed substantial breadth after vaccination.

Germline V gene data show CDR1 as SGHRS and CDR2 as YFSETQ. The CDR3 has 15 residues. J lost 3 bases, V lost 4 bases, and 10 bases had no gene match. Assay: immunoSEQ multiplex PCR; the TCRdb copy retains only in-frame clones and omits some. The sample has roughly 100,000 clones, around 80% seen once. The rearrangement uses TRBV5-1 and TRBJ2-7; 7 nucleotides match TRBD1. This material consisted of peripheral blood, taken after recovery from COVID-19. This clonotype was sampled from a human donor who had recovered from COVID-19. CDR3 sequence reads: CASSAAGTENYEQYF. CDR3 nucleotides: TGCGCCAGCAGCGCGGCCGGGACAGAGAACTACGAGCAGTACTTC.